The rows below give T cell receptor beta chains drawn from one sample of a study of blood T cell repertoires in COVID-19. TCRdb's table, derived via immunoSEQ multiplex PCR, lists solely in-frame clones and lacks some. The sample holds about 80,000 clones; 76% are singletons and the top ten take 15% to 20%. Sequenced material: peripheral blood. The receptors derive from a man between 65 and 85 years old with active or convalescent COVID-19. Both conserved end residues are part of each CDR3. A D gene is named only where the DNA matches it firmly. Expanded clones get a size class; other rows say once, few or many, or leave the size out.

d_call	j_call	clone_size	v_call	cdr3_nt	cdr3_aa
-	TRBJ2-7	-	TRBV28	TGTGCCAGCAAACAGGGGGGGAGTTACGAGCAGTACTTC	CASKQGGSYEQYF
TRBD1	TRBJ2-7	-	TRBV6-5	TGTGCCACGGGACAGGCGTCCGACGAGCAGTACTTC	CATGQASDEQYF
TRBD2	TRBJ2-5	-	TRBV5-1	TGCGCCAGCAGCAGAGTAGCGGGGGGAGAGACCCAGTACTTC	CASSRVAGGETQYF
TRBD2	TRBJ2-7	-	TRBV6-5	TGTGCCGCGGGGAGGGTTAGCTCCTACGAGCAGTACTTC	CAAGRVSSYEQYF
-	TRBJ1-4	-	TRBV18	TGTGCCAGCTCACCCGGGGACTCCACTAATGAAAAACTGTTTTTT	CASSPGDSTNEKLFF
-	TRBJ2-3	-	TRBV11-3	TGTGCCAGCAGCTTATGGACAGACTCACGCACAGATACGCAGTATTTT	CASSLWTDSRTDTQYF
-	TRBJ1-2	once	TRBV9	TGTGCCAGCAGCTCTCCTCGCAGGGGAGAGACTAACTATGGCTACACCTTC	CASSSPRRGETNYGYTF
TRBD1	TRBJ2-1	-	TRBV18	TGTGCCAGCTCACCGGACAGGAATTCCTACAATGAGCAGTTCTTC	CASSPDRNSYNEQFF
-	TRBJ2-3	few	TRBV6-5	TGTGCCAGCAGGAGTCCTTACGATACGCAGTATTTT	CASRSPYDTQYF
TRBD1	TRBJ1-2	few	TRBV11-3	TGTGCCAGCAGCTTTAGGACAGGGGATAAGGTCTATGGCTACACCTTC	CASSFRTGDKVYGYTF
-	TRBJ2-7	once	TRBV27	TGTGCCAGCAGTCTACGACTAGCCTACGAGCAGTACTTC	CASSLRLAYEQYF
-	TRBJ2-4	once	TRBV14	TGTGCCAGCAGCCAAGAGGGAGCAAGCCTCGACCGGGTAGCCAAAAACATTCAGTACTTC	CASSQEGASLDRVAKNIQYF
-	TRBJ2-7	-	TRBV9	TGTGCCAGCAGCGTAATGGCAAACTCCTACGAGCAGTACTTC	CASSVMANSYEQYF
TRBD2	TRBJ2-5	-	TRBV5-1	TGCGCCAGCAGCATAAGTAGCGGGGGGCCGGGGGAGACCCAGTACTTC	CASSISSGGPGETQYF
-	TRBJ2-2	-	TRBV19	TGTGCCAGTAGAATAGGGGGAGCCACCGGGGAGCTGTTTTTT	CASRIGGATGELFF
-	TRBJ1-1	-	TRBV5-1	TGCGCCAGCAGATTCGAGGGTGGCACTGAAGCTTTCTTT	CASRFEGGTEAFF
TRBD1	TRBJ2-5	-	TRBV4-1	TGCGCCAGCAGCCAAGATTCAGGGGGCGCCGTACAAGAGACCCAGTACTTC	CASSQDSGGAVQETQYF
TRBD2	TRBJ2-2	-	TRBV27	TGTGCCAGCAGAGAGGGCGGGGGGTTCGGGGAGCTGTTTTTT	CASREGGGFGELFF
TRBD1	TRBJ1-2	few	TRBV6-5	TGTGCCAGCAGTCGGACAGGGAGCTATGGCTACACCTTC	CASSRTGSYGYTF
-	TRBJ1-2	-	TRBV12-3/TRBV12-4	TGTGTCGAGGGAGGCCTATTTGGCTACACCTTC	CVEGGLFGYTF
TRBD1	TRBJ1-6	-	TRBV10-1	TGCGCCAGCACCCTAAAGGGGGACAGGGGGTTTTCACCCCTCCACTTT	CASTLKGDRGFSPLHF
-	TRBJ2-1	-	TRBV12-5	TGTGCTAGTGGTTTGTCACGTACGTCCGGGAACTCCTACAATGAGCAGTTCTTC	CASGLSRTSGNSYNEQFF
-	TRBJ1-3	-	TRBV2	TGTGCCAGCGACCCCGGGACAACCGGAAACACCATATATTTT	CASDPGTTGNTIYF
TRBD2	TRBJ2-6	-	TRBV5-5	TGTGCCAGCAGCGTCAGACTAGCGGGGGGGCTTGCTGGGGCCAACGTCCTGACTTTC	CASSVRLAGGLAGANVLTF
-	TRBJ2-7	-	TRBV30	TGTGCCTGGAGTGTAGTTAGGGGCTACGAGCAGTACTTC	CAWSVVRGYEQYF
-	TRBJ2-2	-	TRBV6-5	TGTGCCAGCAACCGGGAACTGGGTGGGGAGCTGTTTTTT	CASNRELGGELFF
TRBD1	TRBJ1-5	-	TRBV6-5	TGTGCCAGCAGAGACGGACAGGGGGAAGGAAAGCCCCAGCATTTT	CASRDGQGEGKPQHF
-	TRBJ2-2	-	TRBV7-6	TGTGCCAGCAGTCATTTAGGGGCAGGACCTAACACCGGGGAGCTGTTTTTT	CASSHLGAGPNTGELFF
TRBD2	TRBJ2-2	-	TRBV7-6	TGTGCCAGCAGCCCGCGGGGGGCAGGTAACACCGGGGAGCTGTTTTTT	CASSPRGAGNTGELFF
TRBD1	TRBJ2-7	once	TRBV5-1	TGCGCCAGCAGCGGGGACAGATTCTACGAGCAGTACTTC	CASSGDRFYEQYF
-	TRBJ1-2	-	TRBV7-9	TGTGCCAGCAGCCGGGATAACTATGGCTACACCTTC	CASSRDNYGYTF
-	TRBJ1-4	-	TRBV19	TGTGCCAGAACCAGGTCCCACCAAGAAAAACTGTTTTTT	CARTRSHQEKLFF
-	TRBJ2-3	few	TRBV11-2	TGTGCCAGCAGCCAGGAAGGGGCCGGGTACACAGATACGCAGTATTTT	CASSQEGAGYTDTQYF
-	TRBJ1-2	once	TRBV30	TGTGCCTGGAAAAACGGACTCAACTATGGCTACACCTTC	CAWKNGLNYGYTF
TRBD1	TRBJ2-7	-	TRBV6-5	TGTGCCAGCAATCACAGACAGGGTGCCTACGAGCAGTACTTC	CASNHRQGAYEQYF
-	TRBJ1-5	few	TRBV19	TGTGCCAGTAGCCAAACAGCAAATAGCAATCAGCCCCAGCATTTT	CASSQTANSNQPQHF
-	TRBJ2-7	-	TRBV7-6	TGTGCCAGCAGCTTCGACAGTAAGGGCGAGCAGTACTTC	CASSFDSKGEQYF
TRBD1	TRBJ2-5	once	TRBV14	TGTGCCAGCAGCCCGACAGGGGGCCCAGGAAAAGAGACCCAGTACTTC	CASSPTGGPGKETQYF
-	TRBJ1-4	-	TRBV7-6	TGTGCCAGCAGCTCCCAGGGGATTACGGTGAATGAAAAACTGTTTTTT	CASSSQGITVNEKLFF
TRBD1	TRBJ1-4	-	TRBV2	TGTGCCACTGTAGAGGGACAGGGGTTTGAAAAACTGTTTTTT	CATVEGQGFEKLFF
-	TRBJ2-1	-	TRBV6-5	TGTGCCAGCAGAACAGGGCGGCAGAGCAATGAGCAGTTCTTC	CASRTGRQSNEQFF
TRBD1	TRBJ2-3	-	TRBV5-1	TGCGCCAGCAGCTTGGACAGGGGGCGTGGAGATACGCAGTATTTT	CASSLDRGRGDTQYF
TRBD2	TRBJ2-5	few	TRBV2	TGTGCCAGAGACCAGATAGCGGGGGGAGAGACCCAGTACTTC	CARDQIAGGETQYF
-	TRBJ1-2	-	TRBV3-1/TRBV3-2	TGTGCCAGCAGCCCGAATTTTATCGGCTATGGCTACACCTTC	CASSPNFIGYGYTF
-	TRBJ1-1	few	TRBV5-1	TGCGCCAGCAGCTTGGCAGGGCCGAACACTGAAGCTTTCTTT	CASSLAGPNTEAFF
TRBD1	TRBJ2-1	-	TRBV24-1	TGTGCCACCAGCGGGACAGCCACCTACAATGAGCAGTTCTTC	CATSGTATYNEQFF
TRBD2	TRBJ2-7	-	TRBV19	TGTGCCAGTAGTCCCTCCCCTAGCGGGGTTTCCTACGAGCAGTACTTC	CASSPSPSGVSYEQYF
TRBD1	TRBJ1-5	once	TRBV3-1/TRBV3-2	TGTGCCAGCAGCTTGGACAGGGGGGAAGAGCCCCAGCATTTT	CASSLDRGEEPQHF
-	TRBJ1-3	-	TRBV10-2	TGCGCCAGCAGTGAGGACGGGGGATCCAGCACCATATATTTT	CASSEDGGSSTIYF
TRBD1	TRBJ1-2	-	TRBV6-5	TGTGCCAGCAGCTCCGGGACAGTTTTTAATGGCTACACCTTC	CASSSGTVFNGYTF
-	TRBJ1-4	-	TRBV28	TGTGCCAGCAGTCCCGCTGGGCAGGCTGAAAAACTGTTTTTT	CASSPAGQAEKLFF
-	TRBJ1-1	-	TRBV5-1	TGCGCCAGCAGCGCCGACAGAATGAACACTGAAGCTTTCTTT	CASSADRMNTEAFF
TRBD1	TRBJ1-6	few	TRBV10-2	TGCGCCTGCAGGGGGCAGGAAGATTCACCCCTCCACTTT	CACRGQEDSPLHF
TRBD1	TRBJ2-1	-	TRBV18	TGTGCCAGCTCCCTGAGACAGGGGGCCTACAATGAGCAGTTCTTC	CASSLRQGAYNEQFF
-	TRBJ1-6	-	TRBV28	TGTGCCAGCAGTTCTCCCCGGGGGGGTTCCTATAATTCACCCCTCCACTTT	CASSSPRGGSYNSPLHF
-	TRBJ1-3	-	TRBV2	TGTGCCAGCAGGCTGCAGGGATTTGGAAACACCATATATTTT	CASRLQGFGNTIYF
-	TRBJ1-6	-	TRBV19	TGTGCCAGTATGGGGAGATTAAATTCACCCCTCCACTTT	CASMGRLNSPLHF